The clone carrying this TCR beta chain was counted a few times. The data were obtained in a study of T-cell memory formation after mild COVID-19. MiXCR was run by TCRdb on the 5' RACE reads, yielding one entry per CDR3 protein. This table holds around 390,000 distinct CDR3 sequences, approximately 16% found once. Germline CDR1 SGHVS, CDR2 FNYEAQ. The length of the CDR3 is 18 residues. Germline trimming cut 4 bases from V and 0 bases from J; bases unmatched to any gene: 12. The TCR sequence derives from a young man who had mild COVID-19 (a few samples of this study predate the infection). Cell type and time point are not known. Sequencing used PBMCs or a T cell subset sorted from them (not recorded which). The chain carries TRBV7-6 and TRBJ2-3, with 8 bases fitting TRBD1. CDR3 amino acids: CASSSDRDRSASTDTQYF. CDR3 DNA: TGTGCCAGCAGCTCCGACCGGGACAGGTCGGCTAGCACAGATACGCAGTATTTT.